The 28 T cell receptor beta chains presented below share a single source sample, sequenced in a study of blood T cell repertoires in COVID-19. Repertoires were generated with immunoSEQ multiplex PCR, while TCRdb's copy carries only in-frame clones and drops some. The sample holds some 260,000 clones, around 88% seen once. The sample taken for sequencing was peripheral blood. These receptors were collected from a man older than 75 with acute or convalescent COVID-19.

The chain combines TRBV7-2 with TRBJ1-3, with D hard to call. From germline, CDR1 is SGHTA and CDR2 FQGNSA. Trimming took off 2 bases at V and 3 bases at J, with 14 bases between the two ends. The CDR3 loop spans 16 amino acids. The CDR3 sequence is CASSLSGNRVGNTIYF. Here the CDR3 DNA reads TGTGCCAGCAGCTTAAGCGGAAACAGAGTTGGAAACACCATATATTTT.

The chain couples TRBV19 to TRBJ2-6, with TRBD1 matching 8 bases. V was clipped by 4 bases and J by 0 bases; unmatched bases: 5. From germline, CDR1 is LNHDA and CDR2 SQIVND (reference sequence). The CDR3 sequence is 17 residues long. As DNA, the CDR3 is TGTGCCAGTAGTACCGGGACAGGCAACTCTGGGGCCAACGTCCTGACTTTC. The encoded protein is CASSTGTGNSGANVLTF.

V and J are TRBV24-1 and TRBJ2-1; TRBD2 aligns across 8 bases. The junction had 10 bases not matched to a gene; V was cut back by 7 bases and J by 6 bases. Germline CDR1 reads KGHDR; CDR2 reads SFDVKD. The CDR3 contains 15 residues. CDR3 region: CATSLTSGGTNEQFF. CDR3 DNA: TGTGCCACCAGCCTTACTAGCGGAGGGACCAATGAGCAGTTCTTC.

A few counts support this clone. This chain connects TRBV28 to TRBJ1-1; D is perhaps TRBD1 (5 bases). Trimming stripped 2 bases from V and 7 bases from J, with 11 bases between. Per germline, CDR1 MDHEN and CDR2 SYDVKM. This CDR3 contains 13 residues. Here the CDR3 DNA reads TGTGCCAGCAGTTTACCTCGTCAGGGTGAAGCTTTCTTT. Translated, it gives CASSLPRQGEAFF.

This sequence joins TRBV19 and TRBJ2-1; TRBD1 agrees at 11 bases. Germline trimming cut 6 bases from V and 8 bases from J; bases unmatched to any gene: 9. This CDR3 contains 15 residues. CDR1 LNHDA and CDR2 SQIVND come from the germline V gene (reference sequence). DNA of the CDR3: TGTGCCAGTAGGGCCGGGACAGGGGGTCTCCATGAGCAGTTCTTC. Residues: CASRAGTGGLHEQFF.

Here the CDR3 DNA reads TGTGCCAGCAAGAGGGACAGCTACGAGCAGTACTTC. Its protein product is CASKRDSYEQYF. The chain combines TRBV7-9 with TRBJ2-7, with TRBD1 identical over 7 bases. Germline V gives CDR1 SEHNR, CDR2 FQNEAQ (reference sequence). The ends lost 7 bases at V and 3 bases at J; junction bases unmatched: 3. CDR3 length: 12 residues.

The V gene is TRBV7-2, the J gene TRBJ2-1; 10 bases align to TRBD2. The V and J ends lost 4 bases and 7 bases, in that order; junction bases with no gene match: 10. The germline CDR1 and CDR2 sequences are SGHTA and FQGNSA. The CDR3 has 16 amino acids. The CDR3 reads CASSSDMERGGNEQFF. CDR3 DNA: TGTGCCAGCAGCTCGGATATGGAGCGGGGGGGGAATGAGCAGTTCTTC.

The CDR3 is CASSLDGLAGATAQYF. In DNA, the CDR3 is TGTGCCAGCAGCTTAGACGGACTAGCGGGGGCTACTGCCCAGTACTTC. V is TRBV7-2 and J is TRBJ2-5; 13 positions match TRBD2. J was trimmed by 9 bases and V by 1 base; bases with no gene match: 8. This CDR3 has 16 amino acids. CDR1 SGHTA and CDR2 FQGNSA come from the germline V gene.

This chain connects TRBV6-2 or TRBV6-3 to TRBJ2-5; D may be TRBD1 (5 bases). CDR3 length: 14 amino acids. With 5 bases removed from V and 1 base from J, the gap between germline ends came to 11 bases. CDR1 and CDR2 from the germline V gene are MNHEY and SVGEGT. CDR3 coding DNA: TGTGCCAGCAGTCCGACAGCTATCCAAGAGACCCAGTACTTC. This gives the protein CASSPTAIQETQYF.

The chain recombines TRBV5-4 with TRBJ1-4; TRBD1 aligns across 8 bases. Germline lookup yields CDR1 SGHNT and CDR2 YYREEE (reference sequence). CDR3 size: 15 residues. V was clipped by 7 bases and J by 7 bases; unmatched bases: 12. The CDR3 sequence: CASGTGGWGFEKLFF. In nucleotides, the CDR3 is TGTGCCAGCGGGACAGGAGGATGGGGCTTTGAAAAACTGTTTTTT.

The V and J genes are TRBV4-3 and TRBJ1-2; D unclear. V dropped 1 base and J dropped 7 bases, with 13 bases sitting between them. The germline CDR1 and CDR2 sequences are LGHNA and YSLEER. The CDR3 consists of 14 residues. DNA for the CDR3: TGCGCCAGCAGCCAAGTGGCAGGCTCGAGTGGCTACACCTTC. This gives the protein CASSQVAGSSGYTF.

The CDR3 here is CASSDAFQGGEQYF. For the CDR3, the DNA is TGTGCCAGCAGCGATGCCTTCCAGGGAGGCGAGCAGTACTTC. The chain is built from TRBV9 and TRBJ2-7; maybe TRBD2 (6 bases). V lost 3 bases to trimming and J lost 6 bases, with 16 bases between them. Germline V gives CDR1 SGDLS, CDR2 YYNGEE. The CDR3 covers 14 residues.

The chain uses TRBV7-9 and TRBJ1-4; D is possibly TRBD1 (6 bases). The V end lost 3 bases, the J end lost 4 bases, and 15 bases lay between the germline ends. The CDR3 runs to 16 residues. CDR1 and CDR2 from the germline V gene are SEHNR and FQNEAQ (reference sequence). The CDR3 coding sequence is TGTGCCAGCAGCTTTCCCAGGGGCCAGGGTAATGAAAAACTGTTTTTT. Residues: CASSFPRGQGNEKLFF.

Of note for this clone: Mismatch with germline at one junction end may stem from a read error. As DNA, the CDR3 is TGTGCCAGCAGACAAGGCTTTGAGAGTGGCTACACCTTC. Translation gives CASRQGFESGYTF. This chain uses TRBV3-1 (or the pseudogene TRBV3-2) with TRBJ1-2; D remains ambiguous. This CDR3 spans 13 amino acids. From germline, CDR1 is LGHDT and CDR2 YNNKEL (reference sequence).

Here the CDR3 DNA reads TGTGCCAGCAGTCCCCCGGGAGGCTACAACAATGAGCAGTTCTTC. It codes for CASSPPGGYNNEQFF. This chain connects TRBV6-5 to TRBJ2-1, with 7 bases lining up with TRBD2. Germline assignment: CDR1 MNHEY and CDR2 SVGAGI. The V gene end was trimmed by 5 bases and the J gene end by 5 bases; junction bases not matched to a gene: 9. This CDR3 contains 15 residues.

With regard to this clone: Other DNA sequences of this sample code for an identical CDR3. The gene calls are TRBV5-1 and TRBJ2-7, with D perhaps TRBD1 (6 bases). This CDR3 is built from 13 residues. The ends were cut back, 3 bases at V and 1 base at J, with 8 bases in the middle. The germline CDR1 and CDR2 sequences are SGHRS and YFSETQ. The CDR3 nucleotides read TGCGCCAGCAGCTCGGACAGTTCCTACGAGCAGTACTTC. Its translation is CASSSDSSYEQYF. Together with reference TRBV5-1 and TRBJ2-7, the CDR3 gives the full variable domain: KAGVTQTPRYLIKTRGQQVTLSCSPISGHRSVSWYQQTPGQGLQFLFEYFSETQRNKGNFPGRFSGRQFSNSRSEMNVSTLELGDSALYLCASSSDSSYEQYFGPGTRLTVT.

This chain uses TRBV6-6 with TRBJ1-6; a possible D gene is TRBD1 (5 bases). The CDR3 loop spans 15 amino acids. V was clipped by 2 bases and J by 2 bases, with 7 bases between them. Germline-derived CDR1 and CDR2 are MNHNY and SVGAGI (reference sequence). The CDR3 loop reads CASSYQGPYNSPLHF. CDR3 DNA: TGTGCCAGCAGTTACCAGGGCCCCTATAATTCACCCCTCCACTTT.

This rearrangement joins TRBV27 to TRBJ2-2; D is undetermined. V lost 3 bases and J 1 base, leaving 3 bases between the germline ends. Per germline, CDR1 MNHEY and CDR2 SMNVEV (reference sequence). CDR3 length: 13 residues. The CDR3 bases are TGTGCCAGCAGTTTTCGGAACACCGGGGAGCTGTTTTTT. Translation gives CASSFRNTGELFF.

This sequence joins TRBV19 and TRBJ2-3; no definite D call. V lost 7 bases, J lost 0 bases, and 8 bases lay in between. The CDR3 spans 13 residues. Germline CDR1 reads LNHDA; CDR2 reads SQIVND (reference sequence). Here the CDR3 reads CASMEYSTDTQYF. Written as DNA, the CDR3 is TGTGCCAGTATGGAGTACAGCACAGATACGCAGTATTTT. Drawing the rest from reference TRBV19 and TRBJ2-3, the complete variable domain is DGGITQSPKYLFRKEGQNVTLSCEQNLNHDAMYWYRQDPGQGLRLIYYSQIVNDFQKGDIAEGYSVSREKKESFPLTVTSAQKNPTAFYLCASMEYSTDTQYFGPGTRLTVL.

The chain couples TRBV6-5 to TRBJ2-7; maybe TRBD2 (5 bases). There are 15 residues in the CDR3. CDR1 and CDR2 (germline): MNHEY, SVGAGI. V lost 6 bases and J lost 0, with 15 bases in between. Written as DNA, the CDR3 is TGTGCCAGCAGACCGGGGTCGGCCCTCTCCTACGAGCAGTACTTC. Translating it yields CASRPGSALSYEQYF.

This clone was detected only once. The chain joins TRBV19 to TRBJ1-5, with TRBD1 matching over 9 bases. The CDR3 consists of 18 residues. Unmatched junction bases numbered 18, after V lost 7 bases and J lost 5 bases. In germline, CDR1 is LNHDA, CDR2 SQIVND (reference sequence). CDR3 bases: TGTGCCAGTACGCCGGGACAGGGTAAGAGGGTGGGACATCAGCCCCAGCATTTT. Protein sequence: CASTPGQGKRVGHQPQHF.

The chain recombines TRBV12-5 with TRBJ2-5; 7 bases match TRBD1. Germline V gene sequence: CDR1 LGHNT, CDR2 FRNRAP. The CDR3 totals 14 residues. V gave up 1 base and J gave up 1 base; unmatched junction bases: 0. As DNA, the CDR3 is TGTGCTAGTGGTTTGGGACAGGGCCAAGAGACCCAGTACTTC. The encoded protein is CASGLGQGQETQYF.

The gene calls are TRBV9 and TRBJ2-5, with D possibly being TRBD2 (5 bases). V lost 3 bases, J lost 2 bases, and 11 bases lay in between. CDR3 length: 14 residues. Germline V gene lookup returns CDR1 SGDLS and CDR2 YYNGEE. This CDR3 is CASSARGGQETQYF. As DNA, the CDR3 is TGTGCCAGCAGCGCCCGGGGTGGTCAAGAGACCCAGTACTTC.

The rearrangement uses TRBV18 and TRBJ2-1; weak D call: TRBD1 (5 bases). V shed 2 bases and J shed 7 bases, with 12 bases lying between them. Germline values: CDR1 KGHSH, CDR2 LQKENI. The CDR3 has 14 residues. Written as DNA, the CDR3 is TGTGCCAGCTCACCAGATCGATCAGGGAATGAGCAGTTCTTC. It is translated as CASSPDRSGNEQFF.

Written as DNA, the CDR3 is TGTGCCAGCAGTCCTAGCGGATCCACAGATACGCAGTATTTT. Protein: CASSPSGSTDTQYF. The chain carries TRBV7-9 and TRBJ2-3; 7 bases line up with TRBD2. CDR1 SEHNR and CDR2 FQNEAQ come from the germline V gene (reference sequence). With V trimmed by 6 bases and J by 2 bases, 5 bases remained unmatched. This CDR3 has 14 amino acids.

The CDR3 loop is CASSPPRQGPNQPQHF. Written as DNA, the CDR3 is TGTGCCAGCTCACCACCGCGGCAGGGGCCCAATCAGCCCCAGCATTTT. The V gene is TRBV18, the J gene TRBJ1-5, with TRBD1 as a possible D gene (6 bases). Germline CDR1 KGHSH, CDR2 LQKENI. Trimming stripped 0 bases from V and 3 bases from J, with 12 bases between. CDR3 length: 16 amino acids.

This clone was observed once. J is TRBJ2-5 and V is TRBV18, with TRBD2 matching over 11 bases. Germline V lookup: CDR1 KGHSH, CDR2 LQKENI. Unmatched junction bases numbered 10, after V lost 1 base and J lost 0 bases. CDR3 size: 19 residues. The CDR3 DNA reads TGTGCCAGCTCACCACTGTCTAGCGGGGGGCTACTAAACCAAGAGACCCAGTACTTC. Translating gives CASSPLSSGGLLNQETQYF.

The chain employs TRBV10-3 and TRBJ1-1; 8 bases map to TRBD1. Germline lookup yields CDR1 ENHRY and CDR2 SYGVKD. The CDR3 loop spans 16 amino acids. With V trimmed by 3 bases and J by 1 base, 7 bases remained unmatched. Written as DNA, the CDR3 is TGTGCCATCAGTGAACCAGGGGGCGCGGGGAACACTGAAGCTTTCTTT. Its translation is CAISEPGGAGNTEAFF.